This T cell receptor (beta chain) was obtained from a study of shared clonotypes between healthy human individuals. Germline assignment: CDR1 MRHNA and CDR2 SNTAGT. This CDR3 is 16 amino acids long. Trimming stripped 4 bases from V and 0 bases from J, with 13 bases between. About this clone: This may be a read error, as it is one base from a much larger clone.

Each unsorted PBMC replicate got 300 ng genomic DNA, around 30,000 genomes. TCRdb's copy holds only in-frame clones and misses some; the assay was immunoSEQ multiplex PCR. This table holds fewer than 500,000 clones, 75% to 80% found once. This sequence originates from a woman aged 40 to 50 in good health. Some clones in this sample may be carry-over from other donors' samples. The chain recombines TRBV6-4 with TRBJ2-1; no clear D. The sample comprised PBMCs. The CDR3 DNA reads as TGTGCCAGCAGTGGATCCGTCGATCGCTCCTACAATGAGCAGTTCTTC. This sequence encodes CASSGSVDRSYNEQFF.